These 20 T cell receptor beta chains were sequenced from one sample in a study of a mutant IDH1 vaccine in newly diagnosed glioma. Profiling relied on immunoSEQ multiplex PCR, and the TCRdb table lists in-frame clones only, not all of them. The table lists approximately 54,000 clones, roughly 80% of them singletons. The time point denotes: baseline, week 1 (first vaccination visit). Specified treatment: pre-vaccination baseline after standard-of-care therapy. This sample comprised PBMCs, obtained from a glioma patient treated with radiotherapy, temozolomide or both. These receptors originate from a man aged 18 to 29 with glioma.

V is TRBV7-6 and J is TRBJ1-1, with TRBD1 as a possible D gene (5 bases). The CDR3 is made up of 14 amino acids. The germline V gene has CDR1 SGHVS and CDR2 FNYEAQ. The V gene lost 1 base and the J gene lost 4 bases, with 10 bases spanning the gap. In DNA, the CDR3 is TGTGCCAGCAGCTTAGGGGGCTGGAGCACTGAAGCTTTCTTT. It is translated as CASSLGGWSTEAFF. The full variable domain, with the rest looked up from reference TRBV7-6 and TRBJ1-1, is GAGVSQSPRYKVTKRGQDVALRCDPISGHVSLYWYRQALGQGPEFLTYFNYEAQQDKSGLPNDRFSAERPEGSISTLTIQRTEQRDSAMYRCASSLGGWSTEAFFGQGTRLTVV.

The V and J genes are TRBV27 and TRBJ1-1, with D unresolved. Germline-derived CDR1 and CDR2 are MNHEY and SMNVEV (reference sequence). Trimming removed 1 base at V and 1 base at J, with 7 bases between. The CDR3 sequence is 14 residues long. The CDR3 nucleotides are TGTGCCAGCAGTTTATGGCTGGGGAACACTGAAGCTTTCTTT. Protein sequence: CASSLWLGNTEAFF.

V usage is TRBV7-9 and J usage is TRBJ1-2; the D gene is possibly TRBD1 (6 bases). Germline V gives CDR1 SEHNR, CDR2 FQNEAQ (reference sequence). Trimming pared 5 bases from V and 4 bases from J, leaving 20 bases between. CDR3 size: 16 residues. CDR3 in DNA: TGTGCCAGCAGCCCGGCTCGGGTCCAACAGGGCTATGGCTACACCTTC. Amino acid sequence: CASSPARVQQGYGYTF.

DNA for the CDR3: TGTGCCAGTATAGGGACACCGTATAGCAATCAGCCCCAGCATTTT. It codes for CASIGTPYSNQPQHF. The chain links TRBV19 to TRBJ1-5; possible D gene TRBD1, 6 bases. Trimming pared 7 bases from V and 0 bases from J, leaving 13 bases between. This CDR3 is 15 amino acids long. Germline CDR1 LNHDA, CDR2 SQIVND (reference sequence).

This clone appeared a few times. This chain uses TRBV11-2 with TRBJ1-1; D unresolved. The germline CDR1 and CDR2 sequences are SGHAT and FQNNGV. The CDR3 has 13 residues. Trimming stripped 2 bases from V and 4 bases from J, with 8 bases between. DNA of the CDR3: TGTGCCAGCAGCTTAACGGTCGCCACTGAAGCTTTCTTT. Translation: CASSLTVATEAFF. Combining the CDR3 with reference TRBV11-2 and TRBJ1-1 gives the whole variable domain EAGVAQSPRYKIIEKRQSVAFWCNPISGHATLYWYQQILGQGPKLLIQFQNNGVVDDSQLPKDRFSAERLKGVDSTLKIQPAKLEDSAVYLCASSLTVATEAFFGQGTRLTVV.

The V gene is TRBV5-1, the J gene TRBJ2-6; the D is unclear. Germline V gives CDR1 SGHRS, CDR2 YFSETQ. V lost 2 bases, J lost 0 bases, and 6 bases lay in between. This CDR3 region has 15 residues. The CDR3 reads CASSLTSSGANVLTF. The DNA of the CDR3 is TGCGCCAGCAGCTTAACCAGCTCTGGGGCCAACGTCCTGACTTTC.

The V call is TRBV28, the J call TRBJ1-5; no definite D call. CDR3 length: 15 amino acids. Germline CDR1 reads MDHEN; CDR2 reads SYDVKM. V lost 0 bases to trimming and J lost 10 bases, with 16 bases between them. The chain's CDR3 is CASSLWEDQSEPQHF. CDR3 bases: TGTGCCAGCAGTTTATGGGAGGATCAATCGGAACCCCAGCATTTT.

The J gene is TRBJ1-6, the V gene TRBV30; 8 bases match TRBD1. Losses at the gene ends were 2 bases for V and 7 bases for J; bases not matched to a gene: 1. The CDR3 spans 13 residues. Germline V CDR1 and CDR2: GTSNPN, SVGIG (reference sequence). CDR3 coding DNA: TGTGCCTGGAGTCGACAGGGGAATTCACCCCTCCACTTT. Amino acid sequence: CAWSRQGNSPLHF.

The V and J genes are TRBV4-3 and TRBJ1-5; unclear D gene. The CDR3 loop spans 13 amino acids. From germline, CDR1 is LGHNA and CDR2 YSLEER. Trimming took 0 bases from V and 4 from J, leaving 4 bases between them. CDR3 nucleotide sequence: TGCGCCAGCAGCCAAGATCCTAATCAGCCCCAGCATTTT. This encodes CASSQDPNQPQHF.

V usage is TRBV7-9 and J usage is TRBJ1-3, with D tentatively TRBD1 (6 bases). Between the trimmed V and J ends, which lost 5 bases and 4 bases, there was a span of 12 bases. Germline CDR1 and CDR2: SEHNR and FQNEAQ (reference sequence). CDR3 length: 14 amino acids. CDR3 residues: CASSGRTEGNTIYF. The DNA for the CDR3 is TGTGCCAGCAGCGGGCGGACAGAAGGAAACACCATATATTTT. Full variable domain (outside the CDR3, taken from reference TRBV7-9 and TRBJ1-3): DTGVSQNPRHKITKRGQNVTFRCDPISEHNRLYWYRQTLGQGPEFLTYFQNEAQLEKSRLLSDRFSAERPKGSFSTLEIQRTEQGDSAMYLCASSGRTEGNTIYFGEGSWLTVV.

The genes are TRBV7-9 and TRBJ1-5; the D is unclear. From germline, CDR1 is SEHNR and CDR2 FQNEAQ (reference sequence). The CDR3 contains 12 residues. V lost 0 bases to trimming and J lost 9 bases, with 6 bases between them. Written as DNA, the CDR3 is TGTGCCAGCAGCTTAGCCATCGGGCCCCAGCATTTT. Encoded protein: CASSLAIGPQHF.

The gene calls are TRBV5-4 and TRBJ1-4, with a weak D call TRBD1 (5 bases). The germline V gene encodes CDR1 SGHNT and CDR2 YYREEE (reference sequence). The CDR3 sequence is 13 residues long. V lost 0 bases and J lost 8, with 8 bases in between. The CDR3 nucleotides read TGTGCCAGCAGCTTGGGGGCAGGGGAAAAACTGTTTTTT. As protein: CASSLGAGEKLFF.

This chain uses TRBV4-3 with TRBJ1-2, with D uncertain. The CDR3 runs to 13 residues. The V gene's germline CDR1 is LGHNA and CDR2 YSLEER. The V end lost 2 bases, the J end lost 8 bases, and 12 bases lay between the germline ends. The CDR3 loop reads CASSQSHAGGYTF. DNA of the CDR3: TGCGCCAGCAGCCAATCCCATGCGGGGGGCTACACCTTC.

This clone was observed a handful of times. The rearrangement uses TRBV10-3 and TRBJ1-1, with a tentative D call TRBD1 (5 bases). CDR3 size: 12 residues. The germline V gene encodes CDR1 ENHRY and CDR2 SYGVKD. The V gene lost 5 bases and the J gene lost 4 bases, with 8 bases spanning the gap. The CDR3 protein is CAISFGGTEAFF. The CDR3 coding sequence is TGTGCCATCAGTTTTGGGGGCACTGAAGCTTTCTTT.

This clone was seen a few times. The genes are TRBV7-2 and TRBJ1-4, with D maybe TRBD1 (5 bases). From germline, CDR1 is SGHTA and CDR2 FQGNSA. V lost 4 bases, J lost 6 bases, and 15 bases lay in between. This CDR3 has 15 residues. The CDR3 coding sequence is TGTGCCAGCAGCTCCGAGGGGCTAGGGTATGAAAAACTGTTTTTT. It translates to CASSSEGLGYEKLFF.

The rearrangement links TRBV6-1 to TRBJ2-1, with a possible D match to TRBD2 (5 bases). This CDR3 contains 14 residues. The V and J ends lost 7 bases and 4 bases respectively, with 14 bases between them. Per the germline V gene, CDR1 is MNHNS and CDR2 is SASEGT. The CDR3 is CASIPAGRYNEQFF. CDR3 in DNA: TGTGCCAGCATTCCGGCGGGCCGGTACAATGAGCAGTTCTTC.

J is TRBJ2-7 and V is TRBV4-3; the D is unclear. Per the germline V gene, CDR1 is LGHNA and CDR2 is YSLEER. The CDR3 is 14 residues long. V was cut by 0 bases and J by 0 bases, with 6 bases left in between. The CDR3 loop reads CASSQDRTSYEQYF. The DNA of the CDR3 is TGCGCCAGCAGCCAAGATCGGACCTCCTACGAGCAGTACTTC.

Written as DNA, the CDR3 is TGTGCCAGTATGCGACAGGGATCGCTCTATGGCTACACCTTC. This translates into CASMRQGSLYGYTF. The chain recombines TRBV19 with TRBJ1-2; 7 bases fit TRBD1. The CDR3 loop spans 14 amino acids. Losses at the gene ends were 7 bases for V and 4 bases for J; bases not matched to a gene: 9. Per the germline V gene, CDR1 is LNHDA and CDR2 is SQIVND (reference sequence).

The gene calls are TRBV10-3 and TRBJ2-1, with D perhaps being TRBD1 or TRBD2 (5 bases each). The germline V and J ends were trimmed by 6 bases and 6 bases, with 18 bases remaining between them. The length of the CDR3 is 15 residues. The germline V gene encodes CDR1 ENHRY and CDR2 SYGVKD. The CDR3 bases are TGTGCCATCAGCAGTTTCGGGACCAATCCCAATGAGCAGTTCTTC. This codes for CAISSFGTNPNEQFF.

V and J are TRBV13 and TRBJ1-4; no definite D call. V was trimmed by 5 bases and J by 2 bases, leaving 18 bases between them. CDR3 length equals 17 residues. Looked up from germline, CDR1 is PRHDT and CDR2 is FYEKMQ (reference sequence). The CDR3 here is CASSLSQEEATNEKLFF. As DNA, the CDR3 is TGTGCCAGCAGCCTTTCCCAGGAGGAGGCGACTAATGAAAAACTGTTTTTT.